Each of the 24 T cell receptor beta chains below was sequenced from the same sample in a study of T cell clonotyping in hematopoietic cell transplantation. The assay was immunoSEQ multiplex PCR, and TCRdb's table has in-frame clones only and misses some. The sample holds some 15,000 clones, about 85% seen once. This specimen was PBMCs, taken 100 days after allogeneic stem cell transplant. The receptors here all came from a male patient between 60 and 69 years old who had an allogeneic stem cell transplant from a related donor, so the T cells may come from the graft donor. Some clones in this sample may be carry-over from other donors' samples.

Only one count was recorded for this clone. The chain links TRBV19 to TRBJ1-5; no clear D gene. CDR3 length equals 14 residues. Germline V gene data show CDR1 as LNHDA and CDR2 as SQIVND (reference sequence). The ends were cut back, 3 bases at V and 5 bases at J, with 11 bases in the middle. The CDR3 reads CASSIALPYQPQHF. Written as DNA, the CDR3 is TGTGCCAGTAGTATTGCACTCCCCTATCAGCCCCAGCATTTT. The full variable domain, rest sourced from reference TRBV19 and TRBJ1-5, is DGGITQSPKYLFRKEGQNVTLSCEQNLNHDAMYWYRQDPGQGLRLIYYSQIVNDFQKGDIAEGYSVSREKKESFPLTVTSAQKNPTAFYLCASSIALPYQPQHFGDGTRLSIL.

The rearrangement joins TRBV11-1 to TRBJ1-3; no reliable D call. CDR3 size: 13 residues. The V end was cut by 6 bases, the J end by 6 bases, with 12 bases between. CDR1 and CDR2 (germline): SGHAT, FQDESV (reference sequence). CDR3 protein: CASSYPSANTIYF. CDR3 DNA sequence: TGTGCCAGCAGTTATCCATCGGCAAACACCATATATTTT.

The rearrangement joins TRBV19 to TRBJ2-3, with TRBD2 identical over 10 bases. The CDR3 loop spans 15 amino acids. Germline CDR1 and CDR2: LNHDA and SQIVND (reference sequence). V shed 1 base and J 5 bases; nucleotides not matched to a gene: 3. This CDR3 is CASSIAIAGGDTQYF. In nucleotides, the CDR3 is TGTGCCAGTAGTATAGCTATAGCGGGGGGAGATACGCAGTATTTT. The whole variable domain, remainder taken from reference TRBV19 and TRBJ2-3, is DGGITQSPKYLFRKEGQNVTLSCEQNLNHDAMYWYRQDPGQGLRLIYYSQIVNDFQKGDIAEGYSVSREKKESFPLTVTSAQKNPTAFYLCASSIAIAGGDTQYFGPGTRLTVL.

The chain carries TRBV5-3 and TRBJ1-2; D not resolved. TRBV5-3 is identified as an open reading frame with a role that is uncertain. The CDR3 consists of 15 residues. Trimming shortened V by 4 bases and J by 5 bases, and 18 bases separated the two germline ends. CDR3 nucleotides: TGTGCCAGAAGCACCGTAATACGGTTTTGGTATGGCTACACCTTC. Translation gives CARSTVIRFWYGYTF.

The chain recombines TRBV19 with TRBJ2-1; a possible D gene is TRBD1 (6 bases). The germline CDR1 and CDR2 sequences are LNHDA and SQIVND (reference sequence). The CDR3 is 15 amino acids. Trimming left V 7 bases short and J 0 bases short, with 13 bases between. CDR3 nucleotides: TGTGCCAGTAATCAAGACAGGAGCTCCTACAATGAGCAGTTCTTC. It codes for CASNQDRSSYNEQFF.

CDR3 sequence: CSAPKAGRTDTQYF. The CDR3 region has the DNA TGCAGCGCCCCTAAAGCGGGGCGCACAGATACGCAGTATTTT. This rearrangement joins TRBV29-1 to TRBJ2-3, with TRBD2 matching 7 bases. This CDR3 is 14 amino acids long. The germline V gene has CDR1 SQVTM and CDR2 ANQGSEA. V dropped 7 bases and J dropped 1; count of bases not matched to a gene: 8.

V gene TRBV5-4 combines with J gene TRBJ2-4; D is unresolved. Deletions cut 0 bases from V and 0 bases from J, with 10 bases between. Per the germline V gene, CDR1 is SGHNT and CDR2 is YYREEE (reference sequence). The CDR3 runs to 16 residues. CDR3 in amino acids: CASSLGGPPAKNIQYF. CDR3 bases: TGTGCCAGCAGCTTGGGGGGTCCCCCAGCCAAAAACATTCAGTACTTC.

The chain joins TRBV5-1 to TRBJ1-2, with D unresolved. The V gene's germline CDR1 is SGHRS and CDR2 YFSETQ. V lost 0 bases to trimming and J lost 1 base, with 7 bases between them. The CDR3 has 14 residues. The CDR3 nucleotides are TGCGCCAGCAGCTTGGAAGGGTTTAACTATGGCTACACCTTC. Amino acid sequence: CASSLEGFNYGYTF. The whole variable domain, remainder taken from reference TRBV5-1 and TRBJ1-2, is KAGVTQTPRYLIKTRGQQVTLSCSPISGHRSVSWYQQTPGQGLQFLFEYFSETQRNKGNFPGRFSGRQFSNSRSEMNVSTLELGDSALYLCASSLEGFNYGYTFGSGTRLTVV.

This chain links TRBV10-2 with TRBJ1-2, with TRBD1 matching 7 bases. CDR1 and CDR2 from the germline V gene are WSHSY and SAAADI. The CDR3 is 17 residues long. Unmatched junction bases numbered 11, after V lost 0 bases and J lost 4 bases. The CDR3 DNA sequence: TGCGCCAGCAGTGAGTCAGTAGAGACAGGGACCACCTATGGCTACACCTTC. This gives the protein CASSESVETGTTYGYTF.

The genes are TRBV19 and TRBJ1-2, with D possibly TRBD1 on 5 matching bases. The CDR3 extends over 14 amino acids. Trimming took off 5 bases at V and 4 bases at J, with 14 bases between the two ends. Germline V gives CDR1 LNHDA, CDR2 SQIVND (reference sequence). The CDR3 loop reads CASSVTGTGYGYTF. CDR3 nucleotide sequence: TGTGCCAGTAGTGTGACCGGGACGGGCTATGGCTACACCTTC.

Here the CDR3 DNA reads TGTGCCAGTAGTAAACTGAGCTCCTACGAGCAGTACTTC. Protein sequence: CASSKLSSYEQYF. The rearrangement links TRBV19 to TRBJ2-7; D is uncertain. V lost 4 bases and J 0 bases, leaving 7 bases between the germline ends. Germline CDR1 is LNHDA and CDR2 is SQIVND (reference sequence). CDR3 length equals 13 residues. Full variable domain (remainder filled in from reference TRBV19 and TRBJ2-7): DGGITQSPKYLFRKEGQNVTLSCEQNLNHDAMYWYRQDPGQGLRLIYYSQIVNDFQKGDIAEGYSVSREKKESFPLTVTSAQKNPTAFYLCASSKLSSYEQYFGPGTRLTVT.

This clone was recorded a few times. The chain uses TRBV6-4 and TRBJ2-1; D is undetermined. The V and J ends lost 3 bases and 5 bases respectively, with 8 bases between them. Per the germline V gene, CDR1 is MRHNA and CDR2 is SNTAGT. The CDR3 runs to 13 residues. The CDR3 bases are TGTGCCAGCAGTGAGTCTCACAACAATGAGCAGTTCTTC. Translated: CASSESHNNEQFF.

The chain combines TRBV7-2 with TRBJ2-3, with TRBD2 matching over 8 bases. Germline V gene lookup returns CDR1 SGHTA and CDR2 FQGNSA. V was pared by 2 bases and J by 2 bases, with 3 bases of the junction left unmatched. The CDR3 length is 15 residues. Here the CDR3 DNA reads TGTGCCAGCAGCTTAACACTAGCGGACACAGATACGCAGTATTTT. Protein sequence: CASSLTLADTDTQYF.

The chain couples TRBV7-2 to TRBJ2-2; D remains unclear. The CDR3 sequence is 12 residues long. Germline values: CDR1 SGHTA, CDR2 FQGNSA. V gave up 7 bases and J gave up 6 bases, with 9 bases separating them. The CDR3 sequence is CASTLSAGELFF. The CDR3 nucleotides are TGTGCCAGCACCCTTAGTGCCGGGGAGCTGTTTTTT. The whole variable domain, filled in from reference TRBV7-2 and TRBJ2-2, reads GAGVSQSPSNKVTEKGKDVELRCDPISGHTALYWYRQSLGQGLEFLIYFQGNSAPDKSGLPSDRFSAERTGGSVSTLTIQRTQQEDSAVYLCASTLSAGELFFGEGSRLTVL.

The rearrangement links TRBV4-1 to TRBJ2-1, with 7 bases lining up with TRBD2. The CDR3 runs to 15 residues. After removal of 0 bases from V and 6 bases from J, the junction contained 5 bases not matched to a gene. CDR1 and CDR2 from the germline V gene are MGHRA and YSYEKL. The CDR3 reads CASSQDGLAANEQFF. The DNA for the CDR3 is TGCGCCAGCAGCCAAGACGGGCTAGCGGCCAATGAGCAGTTCTTC.

The CDR3 loop is CASSLEASTSGGYTF. Here the CDR3 DNA reads TGTGCCAGCAGCTTAGAGGCCAGCACCTCGGGTGGCTACACCTTC. J is TRBJ1-2 and V is TRBV7-6; no clear D. This CDR3 region has 15 residues. Trimming stripped 1 base from V and 7 bases from J, with 16 bases between. In germline, CDR1 is SGHVS, CDR2 FNYEAQ. Full variable domain (remainder filled in from reference TRBV7-6 and TRBJ1-2): GAGVSQSPRYKVTKRGQDVALRCDPISGHVSLYWYRQALGQGPEFLTYFNYEAQQDKSGLPNDRFSAERPEGSISTLTIQRTEQRDSAMYRCASSLEASTSGGYTFGSGTRLTVV.

The rearrangement links TRBV5-6 to TRBJ2-1; possibly TRBD2 for D (5 bases). This CDR3 is built from 14 residues. V lost 6 bases and J 8 bases, leaving 18 bases between the germline ends. Germline CDR1 SGHDT, CDR2 YYEEEE. CDR3 loop: CASNPWGERDEQFF. The CDR3 nucleotides read TGTGCCAGCAACCCCTGGGGAGAGCGAGATGAGCAGTTCTTC.

The chain links TRBV28 to TRBJ1-5, with D tentatively TRBD1 (6 bases). This CDR3 region has 15 residues. CDR1 MDHEN and CDR2 SYDVKM come from the germline V gene. V was trimmed by 8 bases and J by 2 bases, leaving 16 bases between them. CDR3 amino acids: CASSRGGWGNQPQHF. The CDR3 region has the DNA TGTGCCAGCTCCAGGGGAGGATGGGGCAATCAGCCCCAGCATTTT.

This chain uses TRBV28 with TRBJ2-2, with 9 bases that match TRBD2. After removal of 7 bases from V and 5 bases from J, the junction contained 8 bases not matched to a gene. From germline, CDR1 is MDHEN and CDR2 SYDVKM. This CDR3 contains 15 residues. Written as DNA, the CDR3 is TGTGCCAGCATAGCTAGCGGGGAAATAACCGGGGAGCTGTTTTTT. Translated: CASIASGEITGELFF.

The genes are TRBV5-1 and TRBJ2-3; D may be TRBD2 (6 bases). Germline loops: CDR1 SGHRS, CDR2 YFSETQ. V lost 0 bases to trimming and J lost 3 bases, with 8 bases between them. The CDR3 consists of 14 residues. The CDR3 nucleotides read TGCGCCAGCAGCTTGGGGGCGGGAACAGATACGCAGTATTTT. It encodes CASSLGAGTDTQYF. Drawing the rest from reference TRBV5-1 and TRBJ2-3, the complete variable domain is KAGVTQTPRYLIKTRGQQVTLSCSPISGHRSVSWYQQTPGQGLQFLFEYFSETQRNKGNFPGRFSGRQFSNSRSEMNVSTLELGDSALYLCASSLGAGTDTQYFGPGTRLTVL.

This chain uses TRBV6-1 with TRBJ2-7; TRBD2 matches at 11 bases. J lost 4 bases, V lost 5 bases, and 4 bases had no gene match. This CDR3 spans 14 amino acids. Germline V gene lookup returns CDR1 MNHNS and CDR2 SASEGT. In DNA form, the CDR3 reads TGTGCCAGCAGTAATAGCGGGGGGGGTTACGAGCAGTACTTC. Residues: CASSNSGGGYEQYF.

This chain joins TRBV7-2 and TRBJ2-3; 7 bases align to TRBD1. Germline values: CDR1 SGHTA, CDR2 FQGNSA. J gave up 3 bases and V 5 bases, and 8 bases lay outside the gene matches. The CDR3 runs to 15 residues. CDR3 DNA: TGTGCCAGCAGCCCCCAGACAGGGTGGACAGATACGCAGTATTTT. Protein product: CASSPQTGWTDTQYF. Variable domain in full (rest from reference TRBV7-2 and TRBJ2-3): GAGVSQSPSNKVTEKGKDVELRCDPISGHTALYWYRQSLGQGLEFLIYFQGNSAPDKSGLPSDRFSAERTGGSVSTLTIQRTQQEDSAVYLCASSPQTGWTDTQYFGPGTRLTVL.

This chain joins TRBV4-1 and TRBJ2-7; D gene uncertain. Germline V CDR1 and CDR2: MGHRA, YSYEKL. V was cut by 1 base and J by 3 bases, with 13 bases left in between. The CDR3 is made up of 15 amino acids. CDR3 nucleotide sequence: TGCGCCAGCAGCCAAGCTGAAAGGGTATTCTACGAGCAGTACTTC. Translated: CASSQAERVFYEQYF.

V usage is TRBV10-3 and J usage is TRBJ1-6, with a possible D match to TRBD1 (6 bases). This CDR3 has 15 residues. Trimming shortened V by 7 bases and J by 10 bases, and 20 bases separated the two germline ends. CDR1 ENHRY and CDR2 SYGVKD come from the germline V gene. CDR3 protein: CAIMVGAGEGSPLHF. The CDR3, as DNA: TGTGCCATCATGGTGGGGGCAGGGGAAGGATCACCCCTCCACTTT.